The clone carrying this TCR beta chain was seen at least ten times. Its target is not known. A much larger clone differs by one base, so this may be a read error. This entry is derived from a study of neurological immune-mediated disorders. Points from the study as a whole: Grouping of repertoires by phylogeny put those of 18 of 34 multiple sclerosis patients into a single related-CDR3 cluster, a possible signature. In multiple sclerosis patients, the repertoire cluster was unrelated to clinical or MRI findings.

The germline V and J ends were trimmed by 5 bases and 1 base, with 11 bases remaining between them. The germline V gene encodes CDR1 SEHNR and CDR2 FQNEAQ (reference sequence). The CDR3 sequence is 14 residues long. The method for making cDNA was 5'RACE, and it used 10-nucleotide random UMIs. A single record per CDR3 protein comes from TCRdb applying MiXCR to the 5' RACE reads. The repertoire holds 55,000 to 85,000 distinct CDR3 sequences, with 2.5% to 4% as singletons. The V and J genes are TRBV7-9 and TRBJ2-5; perhaps TRBD2 as D (5 bases). This receptor was identified in a woman between 50 and 59 years old with multiple sclerosis. The material sequenced was PBMCs. As DNA, the CDR3 is TGTGCCAGCAGCCCGGGAAAGCTCCAAGAGACCCAGTACTTC. This translates into CASSPGKLQETQYF.